A single sample is the source of the 19 T cell receptor beta chains below, sequenced in a study of blood T cell repertoires in COVID-19. Only in-frame clones appear in the TCRdb table, and some are missing; sequencing was by immunoSEQ multiplex PCR. The profile shows 250,000 to 350,000 clones, approximately 90% of them singletons. The sample comprised peripheral blood. The receptors here all came from a woman aged 60-75 years with acute or convalescent COVID-19.

The V call is TRBV3-1 (or the pseudogene TRBV3-2), the J call TRBJ1-2, with a weak D call TRBD1 (6 bases). Trimming removed 3 bases at V and 2 bases at J, with 13 bases between. This CDR3 has 15 amino acids. Germline V gives CDR1 LGHDT, CDR2 YNNKEL (reference sequence). The CDR3 nucleotides are TGTGCCAGCAGCCATCCCCAAGACAGGAACTATGGCTACACCTTC. Residues: CASSHPQDRNYGYTF.

This clone was picked up one time. The chain couples TRBV28 to TRBJ1-4; D not resolved. V was shortened by 1 base and J by 0 bases, with 6 bases between the two germline ends. CDR1 and CDR2 (germline): MDHEN, SYDVKM. The CDR3 has 15 residues. This CDR3 reads CASSLYGATNEKLFF. Here the CDR3 DNA reads TGTGCCAGCAGTTTATACGGGGCAACTAATGAAAAACTGTTTTTT.

V usage is TRBV5-6 and J usage is TRBJ2-2; tentative D call: TRBD2 (7 bases). This CDR3 comprises 19 residues. The germline V gene has CDR1 SGHDT and CDR2 YYEEEE. V was shortened by 2 bases and J by 5 bases, with 25 bases between the two germline ends. The CDR3 region has the DNA TGTGCCAGCAGCTTTAAAAACAGGGCCCCGCGGGAGAAGACCGGGGAGCTGTTTTTT. Translating it yields CASSFKNRAPREKTGELFF.

V and J are TRBV7-3 and TRBJ1-4; a possible D gene is TRBD1 (5 bases). This CDR3 comprises 16 residues. CDR1 and CDR2 (germline): SGHTA, FQGTGA. V dropped 0 bases and J dropped 7 bases, with 15 bases sitting between them. CDR3 DNA: TGTGCCAGCAGCTTAACGGTCGGAGGGGTTTTTGAAAAACTGTTTTTT. Its translation: CASSLTVGGVFEKLFF.

This sequence joins TRBV6-4 and TRBJ1-3; the match to TRBD1 covers 10 bases. From germline, CDR1 is MRHNA and CDR2 SNTAGT. The CDR3 is 19 residues long. V shed 8 bases, J shed 0 bases, and the junction held 16 bases outside the gene matches. The CDR3 protein is CASLPGTGEHSVSGNTIYF. The CDR3 DNA sequence: TGTGCCAGCCTTCCCGGGACAGGGGAACATTCGGTCTCTGGAAACACCATATATTTT.

This clone showed up just a few times. This chain's CDR3 is CASSHHPSSYEQYF. The CDR3 bases are TGTGCCAGCAGTCACCACCCGAGCTCCTACGAGCAGTACTTC. The gene calls are TRBV27 and TRBJ2-7, with D uncertain. CDR3 length: 14 amino acids. V lost 5 bases, J lost 0 bases, and 11 bases lay in between. Germline V gives CDR1 MNHEY, CDR2 SMNVEV (reference sequence).

This chain uses TRBV5-1 with TRBJ2-3; TRBD2 agrees at 10 bases. The germline gives CDR1 SGHRS, CDR2 YFSETQ. CDR3 length: 19 amino acids. The V and J ends lost 3 bases and 0 bases, in that order; junction bases with no gene match: 13. CDR3 in DNA: TGCGCCAGCAGCTCGGCCCGGGCTAGCGGGGGTCCTAGCACAGATACGCAGTATTTT. It is translated as CASSSARASGGPSTDTQYF.

This clone appeared a single time. This chain joins TRBV5-1 and TRBJ2-1; D perhaps matches TRBD1 (6 bases). The CDR3 totals 12 residues. Looked up from germline, CDR1 is SGHRS and CDR2 is YFSETQ. The ends were cut back, 4 bases at V and 6 bases at J, with 8 bases in the middle. CDR3 amino acids: CASSTQGNEQFF. In DNA form, the CDR3 reads TGCGCCAGCAGCACACAGGGCAATGAGCAGTTCTTC.

The V call is TRBV24-1, the J call TRBJ2-3; TRBD2 aligns across 14 bases. Unmatched junction bases numbered 5, after V lost 8 bases and J lost 2 bases. The CDR3 consists of 16 residues. CDR1 and CDR2 (germline): KGHDR, SFDVKD. The CDR3 sequence: CATIWTSGGYTDTQYF. CDR3 bases: TGTGCCACCATATGGACTAGCGGGGGGTACACAGATACGCAGTATTTT.

The chain carries TRBV6-2 or TRBV6-3 and TRBJ1-1, with 7 bases identical to TRBD1. The CDR3 consists of 14 residues. Trimming took 7 bases from V and 1 from J; bases not matched to a gene: 6. CDR1 is MNHEY and CDR2 is SVGEGT in the germline V gene. The CDR3 loop is CASNPTGTNTEAFF. CDR3 coding DNA: TGTGCCAGCAACCCGACAGGGACGAACACTGAAGCTTTCTTT.

The rearrangement joins TRBV4-3 to TRBJ2-3; TRBD1 agrees at 9 bases. CDR3 size: 16 residues. Germline V gene lookup returns CDR1 LGHNA and CDR2 YSLEER. Trimming cost V 1 base and J 3 bases; bases outside gene matches: 5. The CDR3 nucleotides are TGCGCCAGCAGCCAAGGGATACAGGGGGCAACAGATACGCAGTATTTT. Amino acid sequence: CASSQGIQGATDTQYF.

This sequence joins TRBV27 and TRBJ2-1; tentatively, D is TRBD1 (5 bases). CDR3 size: 12 residues. Germline CDR1 MNHEY, CDR2 SMNVEV (reference sequence). V was pared by 3 bases and J by 12 bases, with 12 bases between. Written as DNA, the CDR3 is TGTGCCAGCAGTTTTTGGGGCCAAGGGCAGTTCTTC. Protein: CASSFWGQGQFF.

The rearrangement links TRBV7-9 to TRBJ1-1; perhaps TRBD1 as D (6 bases). This CDR3 region has 14 residues. V lost 3 bases to trimming and J lost 1 base, with 9 bases between them. Germline V gives CDR1 SEHNR, CDR2 FQNEAQ (reference sequence). The CDR3, as DNA: TGTGCCAGCAGCTTTGGACAGCCGAACACTGAAGCTTTCTTT. It encodes CASSFGQPNTEAFF.

A single count supports this clone. V is TRBV5-6 and J is TRBJ1-2, with TRBD1 matching 8 bases. Per the germline V gene, CDR1 is SGHDT and CDR2 is YYEEEE. Trimming cost V 2 bases and J 4 bases; bases outside gene matches: 1. There are 13 residues in the CDR3. CDR3 DNA sequence: TGTGCCAGCAGCTTCGGACAGGGCTATGGCTACACCTTC. This gives the protein CASSFGQGYGYTF.

V usage is TRBV7-3 and J usage is TRBJ2-3; 12 bases align to TRBD2. Germline V gene sequence: CDR1 SGHTA, CDR2 FQGTGA. V lost 5 bases to trimming and J lost 6 bases; unmatched junction nucleotides: 6. This CDR3 has 15 amino acids. CDR3 coding DNA: TGTGCCAGCAGCCTCGGGACTAGCGGGCGGGATACGCAGTATTTT. Amino acid sequence: CASSLGTSGRDTQYF.

The genes are TRBV30 and TRBJ1-5; the D is unclear. The CDR3 is 12 amino acids. Germline-derived CDR1 and CDR2 are GTSNPN and SVGIG (reference sequence). V was clipped by 4 bases and J by 7 bases, with 11 bases between them. In DNA form, the CDR3 reads TGTGCCTGGAACTACACGAAACAGCCCCAGCATTTT. Translating it yields CAWNYTKQPQHF.

The CDR3 region is CASSQWTGGLETQYF. CDR3 coding DNA: TGTGCCAGCAGCCAATGGACGGGGGGGCTAGAGACCCAGTACTTC. The chain uses TRBV3-1 (or the pseudogene TRBV3-2) and TRBJ2-5, with TRBD2 matching over 8 bases. The CDR3 runs to 15 residues. Looked up from germline, CDR1 is LGHDT and CDR2 is YNNKEL (reference sequence). The V and J ends lost 2 bases and 4 bases, in that order; junction bases with no gene match: 6.

This chain links TRBV5-1 with TRBJ1-1; 9 nucleotides match TRBD1. The CDR3 totals 18 residues. The V and J ends lost 4 bases and 5 bases, in that order; junction bases with no gene match: 18. Germline V lookup: CDR1 SGHRS, CDR2 YFSETQ. The CDR3 coding sequence is TGCGCCAGCAGCGCACTGCCGGGACAGGGCGGTTCGGGGACTGAAGCTTTCTTT. Translation: CASSALPGQGGSGTEAFF.

The chain is built from TRBV6-2 or TRBV6-3 and TRBJ1-2; D remains unclear. CDR1 and CDR2 from the germline V gene are MNHEY and SVGEGT. Trimming pared 2 bases from V and 8 bases from J, leaving 15 bases between. The CDR3 is made up of 14 amino acids. This CDR3 is CASSYVRQNKGYTF. CDR3 DNA sequence: TGTGCCAGCAGTTACGTGCGGCAGAATAAGGGCTACACCTTC.